This T cell receptor beta chain was retrieved from a study of beta chain features in type 1 diabetes. Reverse transcribing all isolated RNA meant expressed TCRB transcripts were sequenced. Average reads for naive, central memory and regulatory T cell samples were roughly 3.4 million. TCRdb's copy holds only in-frame clones and misses some; the assay was immunoSEQ multiplex PCR. The table has some 150,000 clones, around a tenth seen once. A few counts support this clone. Input material: central memory CD4+ T cells from blood. The TCR was taken from a woman aged 35 to 49 in good health.

In nucleotides, the CDR3 is TGTGCCAGCAGCGTAGCAGGTGGAGGACCCGGCACCGGGGAGCTGTTTTTT. Its protein product is CASSVAGGGPGTGELFF. The chain is built from TRBV9 and TRBJ2-2, with TRBD2 as a possible D gene (5 bases). Germline-derived CDR1 and CDR2 are SGDLS and YYNGEE. The V gene lost 0 bases and the J gene lost 4 bases, with 16 bases spanning the gap. CDR3 length: 17 amino acids.